A single T cell receptor (beta chain) is shown here with its context. The junction shows a germline mismatch at one end, possibly a read error. Data came from immunoSEQ multiplex PCR; TCRdb stores just in-frame clones and leaves some out. The data hold over 9,500 clones, with approximately 84% observed a single time. These data belong to a study of graft-versus-host responses after intestinal transplantation. Turning to the study itself: The whole recipient group had anti-thymocyte globulin induction followed by tacrolimus and steroids for around three years.

The CDR3 has 15 amino acids. Germline CDR1 reads SSHAT; CDR2 reads FNYEAQ (reference sequence). The chain employs TRBV7-7 and TRBJ2-1; D remains unclear. The clonotype was recovered from a human patient who received an intestinal transplant, so some T cells may come from the graft donor. This sample comprised PBMCs, obtained approximately 310 days after intestinal transplant. The CDR3 protein is CASSLGGGSYNEQFF. The CDR3 DNA is TGTGCTAGCAGCTTAGGTGGCGGAAGCTACAATGAGCAGTTCTTC.